The source of this T cell receptor beta chain is a study of early T cells in non-severe SARS-CoV-2 infection. Study details: The study sequenced bulk RNA from unsorted whole blood, with chains unpaired.

About this clonotype itself: Antigen: not known.

Attached unique molecular identifiers marked individual cDNA molecules. TCRdb itself ran the 5' RACE reads through MiXCR, one entry per CDR3 protein. The table has 43,000 or so distinct CDR3 sequences, 4% seen once. General study findings and limits: Matches to VDJdb favored anti-spike CD8 responses and missed private and CD4 specificities.

Material for sequencing was whole blood. The sequence was collected from an adult who was a healthcare worker with PCR-confirmed SARS-CoV-2 infection or an uninfected control (not recorded which).

The CDR3 sequence: CASIRGVSTDTQYF. In DNA, the CDR3 is TGTGCCAGCATCCGGGGGGTTAGCACAGATACGCAGTATTTT. The chain uses TRBV7-9 and TRBJ2-3; 7 bases align to TRBD2. After removal of 7 bases from V and 0 bases from J, the junction contained 4 bases not matched to a gene. The CDR3 is made up of 14 amino acids. Per the germline V gene, CDR1 is SEHNR and CDR2 is FQNEAQ (reference sequence).